The 19 T cell receptor beta chains given below trace back to one sample, sequenced in a study of cytomegalovirus exposure and HLA in healthy donors. PCR involved 60 Vbeta and 13 Jbeta primers. The protocol was immunoSEQ multiplex PCR, while the TCRdb copy is restricted to in-frame clones and leaves out a portion. This sample has around 97,000 clones, with roughly a tenth found just once. Sequenced sample: PBMCs. The receptors were gathered from a man aged 50 or older in good health and CMV-seropositive.

Only a few counts were recorded for this clone. The chain joins TRBV5-1 to TRBJ2-5, with D tentatively TRBD1 (6 bases). Germline V CDR1 and CDR2: SGHRS, YFSETQ. This CDR3 region has 15 residues. Trimming stripped 5 bases from V and 1 base from J, with 15 bases between. The CDR3, as DNA: TGCGCCAGCAGTTACCGGGACACCAGCCAAGAGACCCAGTACTTC. It is translated as CASSYRDTSQETQYF.

This clone showed up just a few times. The rearrangement joins TRBV27 to TRBJ2-7, with TRBD1 identical over 9 bases. V lost 5 bases and J lost 3; bases outside the gene matches: 8. Per germline, CDR1 MNHEY and CDR2 SMNVEV (reference sequence). This CDR3 spans 15 amino acids. For the CDR3, the DNA is TGTGCCAGCAGTCTGGGACAGGGATTAGGCTACGAGCAGTACTTC. As protein: CASSLGQGLGYEQYF.

This clone has more than one count but fewer than ten. The chain employs TRBV29-1 and TRBJ2-7; D is ambiguous. Germline loops: CDR1 SQVTM, CDR2 ANQGSEA. The V end lost 6 bases, the J end lost 4 bases, and 16 bases lay between the germline ends. CDR3 length: 13 residues. The CDR3 region is CSVRSDLSYEQYF. The CDR3 DNA sequence: TGCAGCGTGAGGTCCGATCTCTCATACGAGCAGTACTTC.

This clone was counted between two and nine times. The chain combines TRBV5-1 with TRBJ2-3; weak D call: TRBD1 (6 bases). The germline gives CDR1 SGHRS, CDR2 YFSETQ. The V and J ends lost 8 bases and 1 base respectively, with 17 bases between them. The CDR3 consists of 15 residues. For the CDR3, the DNA is TGCGCCAGTCGTACCAGGGGCGTAGGCACAGATACGCAGTATTTT. It is translated as CASRTRGVGTDTQYF.

This chain's CDR3 is CASSVAGWEGYTF. The CDR3 DNA sequence: TGTGCCAGCAGTGTCGCGGGGTGGGAAGGCTACACCTTC. The rearrangement links TRBV6-1 to TRBJ1-2; no reliable D call. This CDR3 contains 13 residues. Germline V lookup: CDR1 MNHNS, CDR2 SASEGT. Trimming pared 4 bases from V and 8 bases from J, leaving 14 bases between.

This clone was detected only a few times. This chain connects TRBV2 to TRBJ2-3; possible D gene TRBD2, 5 bases. The CDR3 totals 15 residues. Trimming left V 6 bases short and J 4 bases short, with 17 bases between. Germline V gene data show CDR1 as SNHLY and CDR2 as FYNNEI. This chain's CDR3 is CASSAPLDLPDTQYF. DNA for the CDR3: TGTGCCAGCAGCGCTCCACTAGACCTGCCAGATACGCAGTATTTT. Based on the CDR3 plus reference TRBV2 and TRBJ2-3, the full variable domain is EPEVTQTPSHQVTQMGQEVILRCVPISNHLYFYWYRQILGQKVEFLVSFYNNEISEKSEIFDDQFSVERPDGSNFTLKIRSTKLEDSAMYFCASSAPLDLPDTQYFGPGTRLTVL.

This clone was picked up a small number of times. The chain recombines TRBV15 with TRBJ2-7; 9 bases match TRBD1. Germline values: CDR1 LNHNV, CDR2 YYDKDF (reference sequence). This CDR3 spans 15 amino acids. V gave up 3 bases and J gave up 3 bases; unmatched junction bases: 6. The CDR3 loop is CATSSPRTGVYEQYF. The CDR3 bases are TGTGCCACCAGCAGCCCACGGACAGGGGTCTACGAGCAGTACTTC.

DNA of the CDR3: TGTGCCAGCAGCTTGCACGGGGAGCTGTTTTTT. As protein: CASSLHGELFF. The rearrangement links TRBV5-4 to TRBJ2-2; D unresolved. The V gene's germline CDR1 is SGHNT and CDR2 YYREEE (reference sequence). V was clipped by 1 base and J by 7 bases, with 2 bases between them. This CDR3 contains 11 residues. The variable domain in full, completed from reference TRBV5-4 and TRBJ2-2, reads ETGVTQSPTHLIKTRGQQVTLRCSSQSGHNTVSWYQQALGQGPQFIFQYYREEENGRGNFPPRFSGLQFPNYSSELNVNALELDDSALYLCASSLHGELFFGEGSRLTVL.

This sequence joins TRBV11-2 and TRBJ1-3; D uncertain. The CDR3 consists of 14 residues. V was trimmed by 5 bases and J by 3 bases, leaving 11 bases between them. Germline-derived CDR1 and CDR2 are SGHAT and FQNNGV. CDR3 loop: CASSPSSGGNTIYF. The CDR3 DNA reads TGTGCCAGCAGCCCCAGTAGCGGTGGAAACACCATATATTTT.

The chain is built from TRBV7-3 and TRBJ1-1, with no clear D. V gave up 1 base and J gave up 5 bases, with 8 bases separating them. This CDR3 is built from 13 residues. The germline gives CDR1 SGHTA, CDR2 FQGTGA. The CDR3 bases are TGTGCCAGCAGCTTAAACCACGGGACTGAAGCTTTCTTT. As protein: CASSLNHGTEAFF.

J is TRBJ1-5 and V is TRBV28; TRBD1 matches at 7 bases. Trimming at V came to 1 base and at J to 2 bases, leaving 5 bases not matched to a gene. This CDR3 region has 16 residues. From germline, CDR1 is MDHEN and CDR2 SYDVKM. DNA of the CDR3: TGTGCCAGCAGTTTATTGGCAGGGGGTGGCAATCAGCCCCAGCATTTT. It is translated as CASSLLAGGGNQPQHF.

Judged by abundance, this clone is large. The same CDR3 also results from other DNA sequences found in this sample. The CDR3 protein is CASSDSRGGRAGANVLTF. CDR3 bases: TGTGCCAGCAGTGACAGCCGAGGCGGGAGGGCTGGGGCCAACGTCCTGACTTTC. This chain links TRBV25-1 with TRBJ2-6, with 9 bases fitting TRBD2. The CDR3 runs 18 residues. J lost 2 bases, V lost 3 bases, and 8 bases had no gene match. Germline V gives CDR1 MGHDK, CDR2 SYGVNS. Drawing the rest from reference TRBV25-1 and TRBJ2-6, the complete variable domain is EADIYQTPRYLVIGTGKKITLECSQTMGHDKMYWYQQDPGMELHLIHYSYGVNSTEKGDLSSESTVSRIRTEHFPLTLESARPSHTSQYLCASSDSRGGRAGANVLTFGAGSRLTVL.

The gene calls are TRBV10-3 and TRBJ2-1, with 7 bases that match TRBD2. V was clipped by 0 bases and J by 4 bases; unmatched bases: 9. The CDR3 spans 17 residues. The germline V gene encodes CDR1 ENHRY and CDR2 SYGVKD. This CDR3 reads CAISESGGRARYNEQFF. For the CDR3, the DNA is TGTGCCATCAGTGAGTCAGGAGGGAGGGCCAGATACAATGAGCAGTTCTTC.

The chain uses TRBV7-6 and TRBJ1-2, with 7 bases matching TRBD1. The CDR3 consists of 14 residues. Germline trimming cut 5 bases from V and 7 bases from J; bases unmatched to any gene: 10. The germline V gene has CDR1 SGHVS and CDR2 FNYEAQ. The CDR3 spells CASSPYRQGGGYTF. Written as DNA, the CDR3 is TGTGCCAGCAGCCCTTACCGACAGGGAGGTGGCTACACCTTC.

V is TRBV28 and J is TRBJ1-5; 12 nucleotides align to TRBD1. Germline loops: CDR1 MDHEN, CDR2 SYDVKM. V was clipped by 5 bases and J by 7 bases; unmatched bases: 6. This CDR3 has 15 amino acids. CDR3 DNA sequence: TGTGCCAGCAGTGGGGGGGACAGGGGGCAACAGCCCCAGCATTTT. Its protein is CASSGGDRGQQPQHF.

This clone is medium-sized. The CDR3 sequence is CASSQIGTDNSYEQYF. The CDR3 DNA reads as TGCGCCAGCAGCCAAATCGGGACAGATAACTCCTACGAGCAGTACTTC. V is TRBV4-1 and J is TRBJ2-7; 7 bases map to TRBD1. Germline V gene data show CDR1 as MGHRA and CDR2 as YSYEKL. The CDR3 extends over 16 amino acids. Trimming at V came to 2 bases and at J to 0 bases, leaving 7 bases not matched to a gene.

V usage is TRBV27 and J usage is TRBJ2-1; D not certain. Trimming removed 1 base at V and 5 bases at J, with 9 bases between. The CDR3 has 14 residues. CDR1 and CDR2 (germline): MNHEY, SMNVEV (reference sequence). The CDR3 bases are TGTGCCAGCAGTTTATTGGGCAGCCACAATGAGCAGTTCTTC. It specifies CASSLLGSHNEQFF.

This clone was counted only a few times. This chain joins TRBV5-4 and TRBJ1-5, with a possible D match to TRBD1 (5 bases). The CDR3 is 16 residues long. V was clipped by 2 bases and J by 4 bases, with 16 bases between them. Germline lookup yields CDR1 SGHNT and CDR2 YYREEE (reference sequence). The CDR3 loop is CASSFQGPGGNQPQHF. In DNA form, the CDR3 reads TGTGCCAGCAGCTTTCAGGGCCCAGGTGGGAATCAGCCCCAGCATTTT.

This clone was seen only a few times. This chain connects TRBV7-9 to TRBJ2-2; the D is unclear. Germline CDR1 and CDR2: SEHNR and FQNEAQ (reference sequence). V was shortened by 1 base and J by 0 bases, with 6 bases between the two germline ends. The CDR3 spans 15 residues. CDR3 in amino acids: CASSLGHSNTGELFF. The DNA for the CDR3 is TGTGCCAGCAGCTTAGGGCATTCGAACACCGGGGAGCTGTTTTTT.